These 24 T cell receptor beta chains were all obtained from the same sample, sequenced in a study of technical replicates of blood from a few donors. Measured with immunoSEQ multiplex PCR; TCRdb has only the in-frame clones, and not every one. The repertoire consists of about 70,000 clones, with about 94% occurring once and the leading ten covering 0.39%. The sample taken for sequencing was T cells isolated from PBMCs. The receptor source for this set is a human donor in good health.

In nucleotides, the CDR3 is TGTGCCAGCAGTTACGCAGAGAACACTGAAGCTTTCTTT. Its translation is CASSYAENTEAFF. This rearrangement joins TRBV6-6 to TRBJ1-1; D remains ambiguous. Germline V CDR1 and CDR2: MNHNY, SVGAGI (reference sequence). V shed 2 bases and J shed 1 base, with 5 bases lying between them. The CDR3 totals 13 residues.

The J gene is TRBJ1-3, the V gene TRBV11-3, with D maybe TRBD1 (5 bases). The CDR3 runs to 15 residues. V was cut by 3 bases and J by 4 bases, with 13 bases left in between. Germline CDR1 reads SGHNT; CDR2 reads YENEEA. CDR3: CASSFRPRAGNTIYF. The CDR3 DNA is TGTGCCAGCAGCTTTCGGCCCAGGGCCGGAAACACCATATATTTT.

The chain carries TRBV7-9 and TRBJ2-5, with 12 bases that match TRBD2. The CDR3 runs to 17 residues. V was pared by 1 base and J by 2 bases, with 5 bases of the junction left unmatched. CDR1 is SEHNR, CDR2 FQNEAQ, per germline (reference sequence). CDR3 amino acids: CASSLGLAGGPQETQYF. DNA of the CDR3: TGTGCCAGCAGCTTAGGTCTAGCGGGAGGGCCGCAAGAGACCCAGTACTTC.

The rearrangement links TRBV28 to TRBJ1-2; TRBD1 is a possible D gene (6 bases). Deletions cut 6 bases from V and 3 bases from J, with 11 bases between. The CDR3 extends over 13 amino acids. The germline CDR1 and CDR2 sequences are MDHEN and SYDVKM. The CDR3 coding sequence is TGTGCCAGCAGGGAAGGACAGCACTATGGCTACACCTTC. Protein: CASREGQHYGYTF.

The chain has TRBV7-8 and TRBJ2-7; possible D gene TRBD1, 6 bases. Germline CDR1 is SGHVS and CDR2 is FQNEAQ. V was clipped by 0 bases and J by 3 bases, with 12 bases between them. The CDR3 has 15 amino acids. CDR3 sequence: CASSLAPGQIYEQYF. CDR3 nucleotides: TGTGCCAGCAGCTTAGCCCCCGGACAGATCTACGAGCAGTACTTC.

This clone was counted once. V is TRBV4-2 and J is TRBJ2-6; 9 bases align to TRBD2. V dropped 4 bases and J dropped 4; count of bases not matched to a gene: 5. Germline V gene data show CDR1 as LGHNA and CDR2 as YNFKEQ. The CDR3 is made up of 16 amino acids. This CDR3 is CASSRLAAGGANVLTF. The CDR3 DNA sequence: TGTGCCAGCAGCCGACTAGCGGCTGGGGGGGCCAACGTCCTGACTTTC.

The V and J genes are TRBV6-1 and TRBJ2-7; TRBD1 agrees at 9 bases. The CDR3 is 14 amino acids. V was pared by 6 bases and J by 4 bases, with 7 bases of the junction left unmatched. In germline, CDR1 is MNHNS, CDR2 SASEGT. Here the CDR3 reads CASSRGQGRYEQYF. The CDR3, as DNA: TGTGCCAGCAGCCGTGGACAGGGGAGGTACGAGCAGTACTTC.

The CDR3 loop is CASSFRGETQYF. In nucleotides, the CDR3 is TGTGCCAGCAGCTTCAGGGGAGAGACCCAGTACTTC. This chain uses TRBV5-5 with TRBJ2-5; tentative D call: TRBD1 (6 bases). Looked up from germline, CDR1 is SGHKS and CDR2 is YYEKEE (reference sequence). Trimming took off 2 bases at V and 4 bases at J, with 6 bases between the two ends. The CDR3 runs to 12 residues. The full variable domain, in which reference TRBV5-5 and TRBJ2-5 provide the parts outside the CDR3, is DAGVTQSPTHLIKTRGQQVTLRCSPISGHKSVSWYQQVLGQGPQFIFQYYEKEERGRGNFPDRFSARQFPNYSSELNVNALLLGDSALYLCASSFRGETQYFGPGTRLLVL.

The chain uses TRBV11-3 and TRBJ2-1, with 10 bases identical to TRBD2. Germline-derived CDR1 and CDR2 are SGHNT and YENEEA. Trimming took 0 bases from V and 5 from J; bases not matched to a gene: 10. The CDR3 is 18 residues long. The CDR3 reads CASSLDLAGLAGDNEQFF. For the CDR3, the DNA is TGTGCCAGCAGCTTAGATCTAGCCGGGCTAGCGGGAGACAATGAGCAGTTCTTC. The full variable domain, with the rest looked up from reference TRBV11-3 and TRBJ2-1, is EAGVVQSPRYKIIEKKQPVAFWCNPISGHNTLYWYLQNLGQGPELLIRYENEEAVDDSQLPKDRFSAERLKGVDSTLKIQPAELGDSAVYLCASSLDLAGLAGDNEQFFGPGTRLTVL.

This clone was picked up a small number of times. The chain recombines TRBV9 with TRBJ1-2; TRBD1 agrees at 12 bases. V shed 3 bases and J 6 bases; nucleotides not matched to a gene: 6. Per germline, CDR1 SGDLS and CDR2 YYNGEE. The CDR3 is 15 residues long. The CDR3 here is CASSDTGTGGDGYTF. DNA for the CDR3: TGTGCCAGCAGCGATACCGGGACAGGGGGCGATGGCTACACCTTC.

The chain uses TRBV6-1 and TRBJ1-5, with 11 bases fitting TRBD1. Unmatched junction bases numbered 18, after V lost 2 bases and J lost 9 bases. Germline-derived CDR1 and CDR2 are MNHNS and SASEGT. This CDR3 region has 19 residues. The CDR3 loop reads CASSELSRRHGQGAWPQHF. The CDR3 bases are TGTGCCAGCAGTGAACTCTCAAGGAGGCACGGACAGGGGGCATGGCCCCAGCATTTT.

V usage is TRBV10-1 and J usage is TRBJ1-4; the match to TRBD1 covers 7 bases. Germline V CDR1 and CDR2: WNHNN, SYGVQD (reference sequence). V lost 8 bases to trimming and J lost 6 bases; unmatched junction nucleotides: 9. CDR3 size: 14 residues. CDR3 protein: CASGRQGFDEKLFF. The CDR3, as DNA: TGCGCCAGCGGAAGACAGGGTTTCGATGAAAAACTGTTTTTT.

The CDR3 here is CASSPGLREQFF. Written as DNA, the CDR3 is TGTGCCAGCAGCCCTGGTTTGAGAGAGCAGTTCTTC. The chain employs TRBV11-2 and TRBJ2-1, with unresolved D. CDR1 and CDR2 from the germline V gene are SGHAT and FQNNGV. Trimming stripped 5 bases from V and 10 bases from J, with 12 bases between. This CDR3 region has 12 residues. The full variable domain, its missing parts supplied by reference TRBV11-2 and TRBJ2-1, is EAGVAQSPRYKIIEKRQSVAFWCNPISGHATLYWYQQILGQGPKLLIQFQNNGVVDDSQLPKDRFSAERLKGVDSTLKIQPAKLEDSAVYLCASSPGLREQFFGPGTRLTVL.

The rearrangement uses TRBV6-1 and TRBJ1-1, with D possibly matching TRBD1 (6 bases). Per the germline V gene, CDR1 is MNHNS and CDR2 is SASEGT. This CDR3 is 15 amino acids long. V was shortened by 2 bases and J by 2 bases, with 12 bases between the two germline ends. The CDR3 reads CASSEFRTENTEAFF. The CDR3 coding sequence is TGTGCCAGCAGTGAATTCAGGACAGAAAACACTGAAGCTTTCTTT.

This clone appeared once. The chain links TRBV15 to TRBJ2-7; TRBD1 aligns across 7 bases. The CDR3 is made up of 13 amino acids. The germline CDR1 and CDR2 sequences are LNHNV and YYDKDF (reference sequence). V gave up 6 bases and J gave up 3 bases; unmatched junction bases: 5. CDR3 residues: CATRSTGVYEQYF. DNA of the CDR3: TGTGCCACCAGGAGTACAGGGGTCTACGAGCAGTACTTC.

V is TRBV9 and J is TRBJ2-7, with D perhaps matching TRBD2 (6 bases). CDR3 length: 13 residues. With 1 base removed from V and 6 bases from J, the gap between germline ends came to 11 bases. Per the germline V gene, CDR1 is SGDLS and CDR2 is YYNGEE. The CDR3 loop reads CASSVLTAGEQYF. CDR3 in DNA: TGTGCCAGCAGCGTACTAACAGCGGGCGAGCAGTACTTC.

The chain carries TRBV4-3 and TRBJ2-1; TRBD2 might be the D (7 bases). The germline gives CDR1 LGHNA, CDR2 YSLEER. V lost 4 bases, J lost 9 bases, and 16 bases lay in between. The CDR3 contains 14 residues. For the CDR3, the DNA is TGCGCCAGCAGCCCCGGGAGGCTAGGGGGTGAGCAGTTCTTC. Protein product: CASSPGRLGGEQFF.

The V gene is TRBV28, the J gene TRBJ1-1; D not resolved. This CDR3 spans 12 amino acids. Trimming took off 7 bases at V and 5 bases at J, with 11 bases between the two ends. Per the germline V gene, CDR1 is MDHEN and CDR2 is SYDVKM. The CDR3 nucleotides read TGTGCCAGCAACGAGTGGGAGACTGAAGCTTTCTTT. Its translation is CASNEWETEAFF. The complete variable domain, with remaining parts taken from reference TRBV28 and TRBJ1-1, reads DVKVTQSSRYLVKRTGEKVFLECVQDMDHENMFWYRQDPGLGLRLIYFSYDVKMKEKGDIPEGYSVSREKKERFSLILESASTNQTSMYLCASNEWETEAFFGQGTRLTVV.

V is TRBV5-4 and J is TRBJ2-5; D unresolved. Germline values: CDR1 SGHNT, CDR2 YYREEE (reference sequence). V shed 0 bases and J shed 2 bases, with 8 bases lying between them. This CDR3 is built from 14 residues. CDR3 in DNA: TGTGCCAGCAGCTTGGGGGCAGAACAAGAGACCCAGTACTTC. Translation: CASSLGAEQETQYF.

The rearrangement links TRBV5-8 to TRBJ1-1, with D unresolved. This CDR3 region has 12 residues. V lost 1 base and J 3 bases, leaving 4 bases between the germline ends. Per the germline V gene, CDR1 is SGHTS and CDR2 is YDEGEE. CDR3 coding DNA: TGTGCCAGCAGCTTGATATACACTGAAGCTTTCTTT. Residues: CASSLIYTEAFF.

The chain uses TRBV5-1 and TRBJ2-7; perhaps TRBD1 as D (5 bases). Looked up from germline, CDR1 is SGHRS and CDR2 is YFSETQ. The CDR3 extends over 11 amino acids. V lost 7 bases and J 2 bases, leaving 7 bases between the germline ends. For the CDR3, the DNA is TGCGCCAGCGCGACAGCCTACGAGCAGTACTTC. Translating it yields CASATAYEQYF.

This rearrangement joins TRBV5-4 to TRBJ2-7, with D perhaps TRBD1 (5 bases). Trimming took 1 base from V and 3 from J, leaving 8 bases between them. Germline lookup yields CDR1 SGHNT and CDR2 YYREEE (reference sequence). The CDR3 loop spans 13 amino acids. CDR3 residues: CASSLQGNYEQYF. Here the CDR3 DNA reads TGTGCCAGCAGCTTGCAGGGAAACTACGAGCAGTACTTC.

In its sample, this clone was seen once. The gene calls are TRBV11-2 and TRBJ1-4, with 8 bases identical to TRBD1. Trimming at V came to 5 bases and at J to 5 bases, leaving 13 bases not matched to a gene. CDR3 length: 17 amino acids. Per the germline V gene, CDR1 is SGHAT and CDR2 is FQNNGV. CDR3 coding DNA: TGTGCCAGCAGCCTGAATCCTCAGGGGGCTTCGAATGAAAAACTGTTTTTT. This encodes CASSLNPQGASNEKLFF.

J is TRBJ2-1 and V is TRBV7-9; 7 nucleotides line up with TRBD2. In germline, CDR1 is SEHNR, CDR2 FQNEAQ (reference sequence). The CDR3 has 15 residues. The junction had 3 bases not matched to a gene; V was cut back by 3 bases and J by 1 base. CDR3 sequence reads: CASSFLAESYNEQFF. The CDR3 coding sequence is TGTGCCAGCAGCTTTCTAGCGGAGTCCTACAATGAGCAGTTCTTC.